This TCR beta chain was observed in a study of shared clonotypes between healthy human individuals. General observations from the study: Few donors limited the genetic and exposure-history diversity represented.

The assay used deep level. Assay used: immunoSEQ multiplex PCR; TCRdb lists only in-frame clones, some missing. The data contain roughly 2 million clones, roughly 96% of them singletons. Comments on this clone: The antigen remains undetermined. Being one base from a much bigger clone, this may be a read error.

The donors were adults (healthy and HIV-negative) with no recent acute infections or vaccinations. Sequenced sample: naive CD4+ T cells sorted from blood. The sample's subset: CD45RA+ positively selected. The TCR was taken from a man aged 18 to 35 in good health.

The CDR3 DNA is TGTGCCTGGGTCCTGGGACAGGGTTTAGGAGCTCTCTTT. Its translation: CAWVLGQGLGALF. V and J are TRBV30 and TRBJ1-1; 9 bases line up with TRBD1. CDR3 length: 13 amino acids. Germline lookup yields CDR1 GTSNPN and CDR2 SVGIG (reference sequence).